The 20 T cell receptor beta chains listed next were all sequenced from one sample in a study of CD8+ T cells in alopecia areata. The sequencing template was cDNA reverse transcribed from extracted RNA. The assay was immunoSEQ multiplex PCR, and TCRdb's table has in-frame clones only and misses some. The sample has over 100,000 clones, approximately 53% seen once. The treatment was: oral pan-JAK inhibitor, 5-10 mg twice daily. The sequences come from CD4+ T cells sorted from blood, collected at week 4, from a patient treated with tofacitinib. The receptors were gathered from a human donor with alopecia areata.

There are many counts of this clone. The genes are TRBV19 and TRBJ2-7; a weak D match, TRBD1 (6 bases). V lost 5 bases and J 4 bases, leaving 12 bases between the germline ends. Germline V CDR1 and CDR2: LNHDA, SQIVND (reference sequence). This CDR3 comprises 13 residues. The chain's CDR3 is CASSRTAEYEQYF. In DNA form, the CDR3 reads TGTGCCAGTAGTCGGACAGCGGAATACGAGCAGTACTTC.

This clone was counted a single time. This chain links TRBV18 with TRBJ1-2; 11 positions agree with TRBD1. CDR1 is KGHSH, CDR2 LQKENI, per germline. The CDR3 is 14 amino acids. Losses at the gene ends were 3 bases for V and 10 bases for J; bases not matched to a gene: 7. The CDR3 DNA follows: TGTGCCAGCTCACCCTCCCGGGACAGGGGGGACTACACCTTC. It yields the protein CASSPSRDRGDYTF. The whole variable domain, remainder taken from reference TRBV18 and TRBJ1-2, is NAGVMQNPRHLVRRRGQEARLRCSPMKGHSHVYWYRQLPEEGLKFMVYLQKENIIDESGMPKERFSAEFPKEGPSILRIQQVVRGDSAAYFCASSPSRDRGDYTFGSGTRLTVV.

The chain combines TRBV30 with TRBJ1-5; weak D call: TRBD1 (5 bases). Trimming stripped 1 base from V and 0 bases from J, with 7 bases between. CDR1 and CDR2 from the germline V gene are GTSNPN and SVGIG (reference sequence). CDR3 size: 14 residues. The CDR3, as DNA: TGTGCCTGGAGTGGAGGGGATAGCAATCAGCCCCAGCATTTT. As protein: CAWSGGDSNQPQHF.

This clone was observed many times. The J gene is TRBJ2-5, the V gene TRBV2; D might be TRBD1 or TRBD2, each matching 5 bases. Trimming removed 5 bases from V and 4 bases from J, with 14 bases in between. Germline V gene data show CDR1 as SNHLY and CDR2 as FYNNEI. The CDR3 runs 14 residues. CDR3 in DNA: TGTGCCAGCAGTCGTCTAGGGACGGCAGAGACCCAGTACTTC. It codes for CASSRLGTAETQYF.

This clone was picked up a small number of times. The V call is TRBV27, the J call TRBJ2-5; D might be TRBD2 (6 bases). This CDR3 has 14 amino acids. Germline-derived CDR1 and CDR2 are MNHEY and SMNVEV (reference sequence). The V gene lost 0 bases and the J gene lost 6 bases, with 11 bases spanning the gap. CDR3 amino acids: CASSLSWGEKTQYF. DNA for the CDR3: TGTGCCAGCAGTTTATCGTGGGGGGAAAAGACCCAGTACTTC.

This chain connects TRBV29-1 to TRBJ2-3, with 8 positions matching TRBD1. V was clipped by 1 base and J by 1 base; unmatched bases: 7. This CDR3 contains 16 residues. From germline, CDR1 is SQVTM and CDR2 ANQGSEA. CDR3 region: CSVEGTGGYGTDTQYF. DNA of the CDR3: TGCAGCGTTGAAGGAACAGGGGGGTATGGCACAGATACGCAGTATTTT.

This clone occurred a few times. The chain carries TRBV30 and TRBJ2-3, with D tentatively TRBD1 or TRBD2 (5 bases each). The germline V gene has CDR1 GTSNPN and CDR2 SVGIG (reference sequence). Trimming pared 1 base from V and 3 bases from J, leaving 14 bases between. The CDR3 loop spans 15 amino acids. The CDR3 loop reads CAWSAGLVGTDTQYF. The CDR3, as DNA: TGTGCCTGGAGTGCGGGGCTAGTTGGGACAGATACGCAGTATTTT.

The chain links TRBV29-1 to TRBJ1-5, with TRBD1 identical over 7 bases. The V segment lost 4 bases and the J segment 7 bases; nucleotides outside the gene matches: 4. The CDR3 is 12 residues long. Germline CDR1 SQVTM, CDR2 ANQGSEA. The CDR3 is CSVGDRRQPQHF. DNA of the CDR3: TGCAGCGTTGGGGACAGACGACAGCCCCAGCATTTT.

The chain has TRBV25-1 and TRBJ2-1; tentative D call: TRBD2 (5 bases). This CDR3 spans 16 amino acids. Germline CDR1 MGHDK, CDR2 SYGVNS. The germline V and J ends were trimmed by 1 base and 5 bases, with 15 bases remaining between them. The CDR3 bases are TGTGCCAGCAGTGAATGTGATGGAGGTAGTAACAATGAGCAGTTCTTC. Translated, it gives CASSECDGGSNNEQFF.

V gene TRBV15 combines with J gene TRBJ2-7; a possible D gene is TRBD1 (5 bases). The V end lost 5 bases, the J end lost 5 bases, and 13 bases lay between the germline ends. Germline V gene data show CDR1 as LNHNV and CDR2 as YYDKDF (reference sequence). The CDR3 contains 13 residues. Here the CDR3 DNA reads TGTGCCACCAGCGGCAGGGTGGCAGACGAGCAGTACTTC. Residues: CATSGRVADEQYF.

V usage is TRBV30 and J usage is TRBJ1-6; D call uncertain. V was trimmed by 3 bases and J by 7 bases, leaving 4 bases between them. Germline V gene data show CDR1 as GTSNPN and CDR2 as SVGIG (reference sequence). This CDR3 is 11 amino acids long. CDR3 region: CAWSANSPLHF. CDR3 in DNA: TGTGCCTGGAGCGCCAATTCACCCCTCCACTTT.

The rearrangement links TRBV5-4 to TRBJ2-3; 7 bases are shared with TRBD1. The V segment lost 4 bases and the J segment 9 bases; nucleotides outside the gene matches: 5. This CDR3 has 12 residues. Germline CDR1 and CDR2: SGHNT and YYREEE (reference sequence). CDR3: CASSIQGDTQYF. DNA for the CDR3: TGTGCCAGCAGCATCCAGGGGGACACGCAGTATTTT.

The chain employs TRBV6-1 and TRBJ1-2; D remains unclear. Between the trimmed V and J ends, which lost 6 bases and 4 bases, there was a span of 18 bases. This CDR3 contains 15 residues. Germline loops: CDR1 MNHNS, CDR2 SASEGT. The CDR3 DNA is TGTGCCAGCAGCACCAGTCGGGTTATAGGCTATGGCTACACCTTC. Amino acids: CASSTSRVIGYGYTF.

The V call is TRBV19, the J call TRBJ1-2, with a tentative D call TRBD1 (5 bases). Trimming cost V 8 bases and J 6 bases, with 19 bases left between them. This CDR3 spans 14 amino acids. Germline lookup yields CDR1 LNHDA and CDR2 SQIVND (reference sequence). Here the CDR3 DNA reads TGTGCCAGTCGGAGGAGGGTGGCAGGGAATGGCTACACCTTC. As protein: CASRRRVAGNGYTF. The variable domain in full, completed from reference TRBV19 and TRBJ1-2, reads DGGITQSPKYLFRKEGQNVTLSCEQNLNHDAMYWYRQDPGQGLRLIYYSQIVNDFQKGDIAEGYSVSREKKESFPLTVTSAQKNPTAFYLCASRRRVAGNGYTFGSGTRLTVV.

This clone was recorded many times. This chain links TRBV4-2 with TRBJ2-7, with D possibly matching TRBD2 (6 bases). The CDR3 is 16 residues long. Trimming cost V 2 bases and J 0 bases, with 14 bases left between them. The germline gives CDR1 LGHNA, CDR2 YNFKEQ. The CDR3 DNA follows: TGTGCCAGCAGCCAAACTACTAGCAGGAGCTCCTACGAGCAGTACTTC. As protein: CASSQTTSRSSYEQYF.

The CDR3 sequence is CSVEDEGSPLYGYTF. Written as DNA, the CDR3 is TGCAGCGTTGAAGATGAGGGCAGCCCTTTGTATGGCTACACCTTC. The chain employs TRBV29-1 and TRBJ1-2; D is uncertain. There are 15 residues in the CDR3. Germline V gene data show CDR1 as SQVTM and CDR2 as ANQGSEA. With 0 bases removed from V and 5 bases from J, the gap between germline ends came to 16 bases.

This clone was seen just once. This sequence joins TRBV27 and TRBJ1-2, with D possibly matching TRBD1 (6 bases). Trimming cost V 2 bases and J 5 bases, with 12 bases left between them. Germline CDR1 reads MNHEY; CDR2 reads SMNVEV (reference sequence). The CDR3 length is 14 residues. The CDR3, as DNA: TGTGCCAGCAGTTTACAGCGGGGGCCTTATGGCTACACCTTC. Amino acids: CASSLQRGPYGYTF.

This clone occurred once. The chain joins TRBV4-2 to TRBJ1-5, with D hard to call. CDR1 and CDR2 (germline): LGHNA, YNFKEQ. This CDR3 is built from 15 residues. V gave up 0 bases and J gave up 7 bases, with 13 bases separating them. CDR3 residues: CASSQDYDIGQPQHF. In nucleotides, the CDR3 is TGTGCCAGCAGCCAAGATTACGACATAGGACAGCCCCAGCATTTT.

The chain has TRBV9 and TRBJ1-1, with D unclear. V dropped 0 bases and J dropped 1 base, with 7 bases sitting between them. The CDR3 loop spans 14 amino acids. The germline CDR1 and CDR2 sequences are SGDLS and YYNGEE. CDR3: CASSVAWGNTEAFF. For the CDR3, the DNA is TGTGCCAGCAGCGTAGCGTGGGGGAACACTGAAGCTTTCTTT.

The chain links TRBV6-1 to TRBJ2-6, with D unresolved. V was trimmed by 6 bases and J by 4 bases, leaving 7 bases between them. Germline V CDR1 and CDR2: MNHNS, SASEGT. CDR3 size: 13 residues. Here the CDR3 reads CASSERGANVLTF. DNA for the CDR3: TGTGCCAGCAGCGAACGGGGGGCCAACGTCCTGACTTTC.